A selection of T cell receptor beta chains follows, all from one sample in a study of shared clonotypes between healthy human individuals. Sequenced by immunoSEQ multiplex PCR; TCRdb stores in-frame clones only, minus some. The repertoire holds roughly 2.6 million clones, over 85% seen once, with more than 0.12% in the top ten. Sequenced material: naive CD4+ T cells sorted from blood. The receptors derive from a man between 18 and 35 years old in good health. Both conserved end residues are part of each CDR3. Each record gives: CDR3 length, D gene, V gene, J gene, clone size, CDR3 protein, CDR3 DNA. The D gene is left open where the match is weak. Size values are once, few and many counts, or a class for expanded clones, and some rows have none.

cdr3_length: 15; d_call: TRBD2; v_call: TRBV5-4; j_call: TRBJ2-2; clone_size: -; cdr3_aa: CASSFGGGPTGELFF; cdr3_nt: TGTGCCAGCAGCTTTGGCGGGGGGCCCACCGGGGAGCTGTTTTTT
cdr3_length: 14; d_call: TRBD1; v_call: TRBV10-3; j_call: TRBJ1-1; clone_size: -; cdr3_aa: CAISELQGDTEAFF; cdr3_nt: TGTGCCATCAGTGAACTACAGGGGGACACTGAAGCTTTCTTT
cdr3_length: 14; d_call: -; v_call: TRBV2; j_call: TRBJ2-7; clone_size: -; cdr3_aa: CASMGKSVTEEQYF; cdr3_nt: TGTGCCAGCATGGGTAAGTCGGTTACTGAGGAGCAGTACTTC
cdr3_length: 14; d_call: -; v_call: TRBV28; j_call: TRBJ1-5; clone_size: -; cdr3_aa: CASIPTSRNQPQHF; cdr3_nt: TGTGCCAGCATACCGACGAGCCGCAATCAGCCCCAGCATTTT
cdr3_length: 13; d_call: -; v_call: TRBV4-3; j_call: TRBJ1-2; clone_size: -; cdr3_aa: CASSQEARYGYTF; cdr3_nt: TGCGCCAGCAGCCAAGAGGCAAGATATGGCTACACCTTC
cdr3_length: 16; d_call: TRBD1; v_call: TRBV11-3; j_call: TRBJ2-1; clone_size: -; cdr3_aa: CASSPEGAGAYNEQFF; cdr3_nt: TGTGCCAGCAGCCCAGAGGGGGCAGGGGCGTACAATGAGCAGTTCTTC
cdr3_length: 15; d_call: -; v_call: TRBV6-5; j_call: TRBJ1-2; clone_size: few; cdr3_aa: CASSYPGHPTSGYTF; cdr3_nt: TGTGCCAGCAGTTACCCCGGACACCCCACAAGTGGCTACACCTTC
cdr3_length: 10; d_call: -; v_call: TRBV2; j_call: TRBJ2-5; clone_size: -; cdr3_aa: CASALETQYF; cdr3_nt: TGTGCCAGCGCTCTTGAGACCCAGTACTTC
cdr3_length: 16; d_call: TRBD2; v_call: TRBV7-2; j_call: TRBJ2-3; clone_size: -; cdr3_aa: CASSLFGLAGTDTQYF; cdr3_nt: TGTGCCAGCAGCTTATTTGGACTAGCGGGCACAGATACGCAGTATTTT
cdr3_length: 16; d_call: -; v_call: TRBV7-6; j_call: TRBJ2-5; clone_size: -; cdr3_aa: CASSPKWTKQGETQYF; cdr3_nt: TGTGCCAGCAGCCCAAAATGGACTAAACAGGGAGAGACCCAGTACTTC
cdr3_length: 16; d_call: TRBD2; v_call: TRBV19; j_call: TRBJ2-5; clone_size: -; cdr3_aa: CASSITGTTGQETQYF; cdr3_nt: TGTGCCAGTAGTATTACCGGGACTACCGGCCAAGAGACCCAGTACTTC
cdr3_length: 16; d_call: -; v_call: TRBV4-1; j_call: TRBJ1-1; clone_size: -; cdr3_aa: CASSQGAGKTNTEAFF; cdr3_nt: TGCGCCAGCAGCCAAGGGGCAGGGAAGACGAACACTGAAGCTTTCTTT
cdr3_length: 15; d_call: TRBD2; v_call: TRBV5-6; j_call: TRBJ2-1; clone_size: -; cdr3_aa: CASSLLAGVGNEQFF; cdr3_nt: TGTGCCAGCAGCTTACTAGCGGGAGTGGGTAATGAGCAGTTCTTC
cdr3_length: 15; d_call: -; v_call: TRBV5-1; j_call: TRBJ2-1; clone_size: -; cdr3_aa: CASSQSGLGLNEQFF; cdr3_nt: TGCGCCAGCAGCCAATCGGGACTGGGCCTCAATGAGCAGTTCTTC
cdr3_length: 15; d_call: -; v_call: TRBV9; j_call: TRBJ1-4; clone_size: -; cdr3_aa: CASSVDTGTNEKLFF; cdr3_nt: TGTGCCAGCAGCGTAGACACCGGAACTAATGAAAAACTGTTTTTT
cdr3_length: 15; d_call: -; v_call: TRBV30; j_call: TRBJ1-2; clone_size: -; cdr3_aa: CAWSPLGTRWKGYTF; cdr3_nt: TGTGCCTGGAGTCCCCTCGGGACCCGCTGGAAGGGCTACACCTTC
cdr3_length: 15; d_call: -; v_call: TRBV19; j_call: TRBJ2-3; clone_size: -; cdr3_aa: CASSIGSAFTDTQYF; cdr3_nt: TGTGCCAGTAGTATAGGGTCAGCCTTCACAGATACGCAGTATTTT
cdr3_length: 17; d_call: TRBD1; v_call: TRBV6-4; j_call: TRBJ2-2; clone_size: -; cdr3_aa: CASSDRPGTGNTGELFF; cdr3_nt: TGTGCCAGCAGTGACCGTCCCGGGACAGGGAACACCGGGGAGCTGTTTTTT
cdr3_length: 15; d_call: TRBD2; v_call: TRBV9; j_call: TRBJ2-7; clone_size: once; cdr3_aa: CASSVEERESGEQYF; cdr3_nt: TGTGCCAGCAGCGTAGAGGAGCGGGAGAGCGGCGAGCAGTACTTC
cdr3_length: 16; d_call: TRBD1; v_call: TRBV7-9; j_call: TRBJ1-6; clone_size: -; cdr3_aa: CASRFSGTDPNSPLHF; cdr3_nt: TGTGCCAGCAGATTCTCCGGGACAGACCCTAATTCACCCCTCCACTTT